This record looks at one T cell receptor (beta chain) sequence and its context. The antigen is undetermined. A read error may produce the germline difference seen at one junction end. These data belong to a study of molecular identifiers for immune sequencing clone quantification. The study, taken as a whole, reports: Over 99% of effector molecules, yet under 1% of naive-cell molecules, were held by clones above 20 RNA copies.

Naive CD8 T cells were sorted as CD8+CD4-CCR7+CD45RA+. Previously described methods with listed TCR primers produced the bulk TCR libraries. TCRdb analysed the PCR reads with MiXCR anew, one entry per CDR3 protein. The profile shows around 480,000 distinct CDR3 sequences, around 23% of them singletons. This receptor was identified in a human donor in good health. Some libraries in this study had Jurkat cell RNA spiked in. Sequencing was done on a sample of naive CD8+ T cells from blood, with Jurkat cell RNA spiked in. Subset given: FACS-sorted CD8+CD4-CCR7+CD45RA+ naive T cells.

CDR3 nucleotide sequence: TGTGCCGGCAGTGAGAGCGGGGGAAGGAACATTCAGTACTTC. Translation gives CAGSESGGRNIQYF. The rearrangement links TRBV2 to TRBJ2-4; 8 bases map to TRBD2. The germline V gene has CDR1 SNHLY and CDR2 FYNNEI. This CDR3 comprises 14 residues.